A single sample is the source of the 3 T cell receptor beta chains below, sequenced in a study of T cells in Graves' hyperthyroidism and ophthalmopathy. Authors of the study amplified TCR beta CDR3 regions from RNA transcripts. TCR CDR3 regions were first amplified by RT-PCR with HTBI primers. Each CDR3 protein gets one entry after TCRdb re-called the multiplex PCR reads with MiXCR. In the table there are 600,000 or so distinct CDR3 sequences, around 14% of which are singletons. What was sequenced was blood. The receptors derive from a woman aged 18-30 years with Graves' ophthalmopathy.

Only one count was recorded for this clonotype. This chain joins TRBV27 and TRBJ2-1; D gene uncertain. CDR1 is MNHEY and CDR2 is SMNVEV in the germline V gene (reference sequence). Trimming took off 4 bases at V and 8 bases at J, with 12 bases between the two ends. This CDR3 has 13 amino acids. The CDR3: CASSYTILHEQFF. CDR3 nucleotides: TGTGCCAGCAGTTACACGATACTCCATGAGCAGTTCTTC.

This clonotype was seen repeatedly, ten times or more. The chain combines TRBV11-1 with TRBJ1-5; a weak D match, TRBD1 (6 bases). Germline CDR1 and CDR2: SGHAT and FQDESV (reference sequence). V was cut by 5 bases and J by 5 bases, with 13 bases left in between. This CDR3 is 14 amino acids long. CDR3 amino acids: CASSLGQSHQPQHF. CDR3 DNA sequence: TGTGCCAGCAGCCTAGGACAGTCGCATCAGCCCCAGCATTTT.

Turning to this clonotype: A much bigger clone sits one base away, suggesting this may be a read error. This chain joins TRBV12-3 or TRBV12-4 and TRBJ1-2; 8 bases agree with TRBD1. Losses at the gene ends were 4 bases for V and 10 bases for J; bases not matched to a gene: 8. The CDR3 contains 13 residues. The CDR3 reads CASSSDRELVYTF. CDR3 coding DNA: TGTGCCAGCAGTTCGGACAGGGAGCTTGTCTACACCTTC.